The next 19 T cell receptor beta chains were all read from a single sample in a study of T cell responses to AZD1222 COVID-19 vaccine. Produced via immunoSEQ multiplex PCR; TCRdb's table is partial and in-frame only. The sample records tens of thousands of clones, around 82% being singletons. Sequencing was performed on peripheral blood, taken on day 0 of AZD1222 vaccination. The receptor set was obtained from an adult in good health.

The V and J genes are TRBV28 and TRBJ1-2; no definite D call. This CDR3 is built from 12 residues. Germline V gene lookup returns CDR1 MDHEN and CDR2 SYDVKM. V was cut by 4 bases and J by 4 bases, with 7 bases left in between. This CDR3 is CASSWEGYGYTF. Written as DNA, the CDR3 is TGTGCCAGCAGTTGGGAGGGCTATGGCTACACCTTC.

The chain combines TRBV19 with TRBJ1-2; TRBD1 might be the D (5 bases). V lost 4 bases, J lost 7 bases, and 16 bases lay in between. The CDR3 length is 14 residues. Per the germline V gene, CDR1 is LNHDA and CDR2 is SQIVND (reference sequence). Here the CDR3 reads CASSNQGAFFGYTF. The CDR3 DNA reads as TGTGCCAGTAGTAACCAGGGAGCCTTCTTTGGCTACACCTTC.

The CDR3 here is CASSHRGEGNEQFF. As DNA, the CDR3 is TGCGCCAGCAGTCACAGGGGGGAGGGCAATGAGCAGTTCTTC. The V gene is TRBV23-1, the J gene TRBJ2-1; D might be TRBD1 or TRBD2, each matching 7 bases. TRBV23-1 is sorted into the ORF group, with uncertain function. Trimming removed 3 bases from V and 6 bases from J, with 12 bases in between. This CDR3 is 14 amino acids long.

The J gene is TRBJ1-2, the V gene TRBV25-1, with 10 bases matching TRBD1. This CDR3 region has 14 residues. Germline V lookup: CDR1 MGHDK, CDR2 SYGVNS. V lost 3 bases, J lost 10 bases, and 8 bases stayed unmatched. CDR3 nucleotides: TGTGCCAGCAGTGATTCCCTCGGACAGGGGGACTACACCTTC. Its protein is CASSDSLGQGDYTF.

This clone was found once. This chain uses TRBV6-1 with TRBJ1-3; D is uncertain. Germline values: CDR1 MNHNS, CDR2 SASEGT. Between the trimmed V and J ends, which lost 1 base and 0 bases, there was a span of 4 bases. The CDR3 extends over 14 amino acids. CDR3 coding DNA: TGTGCCAGCAGTGAAGTGGGCTCTGGAAACACCATATATTTT. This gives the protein CASSEVGSGNTIYF.

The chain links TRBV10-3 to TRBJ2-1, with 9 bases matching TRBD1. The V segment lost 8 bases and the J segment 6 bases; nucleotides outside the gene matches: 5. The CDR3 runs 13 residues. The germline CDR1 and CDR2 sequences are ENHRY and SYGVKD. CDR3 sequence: CAIGGQGGNEQFF. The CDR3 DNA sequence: TGTGCCATCGGGGGACAGGGCGGCAATGAGCAGTTCTTC.

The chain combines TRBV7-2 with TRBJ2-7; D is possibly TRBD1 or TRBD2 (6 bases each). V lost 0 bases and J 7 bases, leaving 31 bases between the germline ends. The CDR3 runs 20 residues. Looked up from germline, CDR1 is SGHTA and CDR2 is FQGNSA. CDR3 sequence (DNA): TGTGCCAGCAGCTTAGCCCACGCCGGACAGCGCGGGGCAACAGGGAGGGAGCAGTACTTC. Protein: CASSLAHAGQRGATGREQYF.

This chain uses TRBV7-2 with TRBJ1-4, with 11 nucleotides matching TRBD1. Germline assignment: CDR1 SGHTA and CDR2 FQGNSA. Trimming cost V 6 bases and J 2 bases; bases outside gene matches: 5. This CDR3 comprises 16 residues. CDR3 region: CASRAGQGVTNEKLFF. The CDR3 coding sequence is TGTGCCAGCAGAGCGGGACAGGGGGTGACTAATGAAAAACTGTTTTTT.

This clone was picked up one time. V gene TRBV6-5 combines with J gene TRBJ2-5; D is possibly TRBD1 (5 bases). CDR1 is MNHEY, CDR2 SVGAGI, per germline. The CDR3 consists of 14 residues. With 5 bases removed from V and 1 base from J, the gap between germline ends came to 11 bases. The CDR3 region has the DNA TGTGCCAGCAGTCCCAGACAGCGCCAAGAGACCCAGTACTTC. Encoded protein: CASSPRQRQETQYF.

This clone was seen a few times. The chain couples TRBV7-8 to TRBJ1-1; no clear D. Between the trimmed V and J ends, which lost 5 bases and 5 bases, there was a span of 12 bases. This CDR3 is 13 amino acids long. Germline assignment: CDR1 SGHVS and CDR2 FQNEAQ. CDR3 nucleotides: TGTGCCAGCAGCCCCTTTGGGCGGACTGAAGCTTTCTTT. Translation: CASSPFGRTEAFF.

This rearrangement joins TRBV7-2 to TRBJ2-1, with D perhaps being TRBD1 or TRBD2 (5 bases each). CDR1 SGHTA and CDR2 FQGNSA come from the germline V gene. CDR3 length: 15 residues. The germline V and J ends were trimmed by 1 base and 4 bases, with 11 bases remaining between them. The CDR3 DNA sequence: TGTGCCAGCAGCTTAGTGGTGGGGGATTACAATGAGCAGTTCTTC. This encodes CASSLVVGDYNEQFF.

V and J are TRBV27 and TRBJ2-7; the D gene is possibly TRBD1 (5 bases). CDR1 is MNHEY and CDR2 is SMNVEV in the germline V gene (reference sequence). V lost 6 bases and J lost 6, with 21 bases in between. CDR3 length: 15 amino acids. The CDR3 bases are TGTGCCAGCAGCGACGAGCTGGGGCGGATCTCCGAGCAGTACTTC. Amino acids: CASSDELGRISEQYF.

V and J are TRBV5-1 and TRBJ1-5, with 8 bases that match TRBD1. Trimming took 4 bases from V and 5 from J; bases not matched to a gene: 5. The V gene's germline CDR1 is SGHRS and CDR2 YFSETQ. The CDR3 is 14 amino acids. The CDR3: CASSQGTGYQPQHF. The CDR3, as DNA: TGCGCCAGCAGCCAAGGGACAGGCTATCAGCCCCAGCATTTT.

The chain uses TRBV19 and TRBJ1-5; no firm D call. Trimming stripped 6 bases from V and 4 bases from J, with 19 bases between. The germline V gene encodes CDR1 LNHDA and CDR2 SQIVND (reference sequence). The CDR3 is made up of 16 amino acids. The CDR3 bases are TGTGCCAGTAGCCCCCTAGGTGGGCGGCTAAATCAGCCCCAGCATTTT. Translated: CASSPLGGRLNQPQHF.

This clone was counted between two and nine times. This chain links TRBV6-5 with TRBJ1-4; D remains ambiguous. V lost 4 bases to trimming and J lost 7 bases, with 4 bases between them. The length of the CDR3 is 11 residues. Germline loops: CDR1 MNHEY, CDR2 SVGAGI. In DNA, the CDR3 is TGTGCCAGCAGTTCTGGTGAAAAACTGTTTTTT. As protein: CASSSGEKLFF.

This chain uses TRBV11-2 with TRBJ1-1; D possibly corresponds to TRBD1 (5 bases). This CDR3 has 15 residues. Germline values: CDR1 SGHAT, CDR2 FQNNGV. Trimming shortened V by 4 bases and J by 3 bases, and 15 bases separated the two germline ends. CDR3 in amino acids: CASSSPGREDTEAFF. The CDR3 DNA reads TGTGCCAGCAGCTCCCCAGGGAGGGAGGACACTGAAGCTTTCTTT.

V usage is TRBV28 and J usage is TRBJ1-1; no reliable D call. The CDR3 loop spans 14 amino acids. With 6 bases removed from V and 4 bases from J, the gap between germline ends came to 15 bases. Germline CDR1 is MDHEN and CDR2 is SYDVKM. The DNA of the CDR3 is TGTGCCAGCAGCCGAATCCCTCCAAGCACTGAAGCTTTCTTT. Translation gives CASSRIPPSTEAFF.

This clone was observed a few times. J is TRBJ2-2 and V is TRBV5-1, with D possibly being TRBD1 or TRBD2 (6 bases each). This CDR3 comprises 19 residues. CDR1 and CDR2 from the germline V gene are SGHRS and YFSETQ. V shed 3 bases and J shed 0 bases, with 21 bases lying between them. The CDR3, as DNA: TGCGCCAGCAGCTCGGGGGCGCTTGGACGTCACGCGAACACCGGGGAGCTGTTTTTT. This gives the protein CASSSGALGRHANTGELFF. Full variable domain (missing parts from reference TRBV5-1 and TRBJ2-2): KAGVTQTPRYLIKTRGQQVTLSCSPISGHRSVSWYQQTPGQGLQFLFEYFSETQRNKGNFPGRFSGRQFSNSRSEMNVSTLELGDSALYLCASSSGALGRHANTGELFFGEGSRLTVL.

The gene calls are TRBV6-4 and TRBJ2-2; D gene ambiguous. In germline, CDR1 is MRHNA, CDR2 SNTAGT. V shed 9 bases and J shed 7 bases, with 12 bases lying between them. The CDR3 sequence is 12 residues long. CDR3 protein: CARTDTHGELFF. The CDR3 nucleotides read TGTGCCAGAACAGACACACACGGGGAGCTGTTTTTT.